This note documents a single TCR beta chain sequence. Antigen: not known. Extraction of RNA preceded its reverse transcription into cDNA, which served as the sequencing template. Clones were sequenced by immunoSEQ multiplex PCR, and TCRdb holds only the in-frame ones, with some missing. Of around 160,000 clones listed, over 70% are singletons. This sample stems from a study of CD8+ T cells in alopecia areata. On the study more broadly: Treated patients received oral tofacitinib, 5 to 10 mg twice daily. Study results and caveats: Affected lesional scalp, above all in alopecia totalis/universalis, was more clonal than normal scalp. Between patients, shared TCR sequences were less clear than in mice. This was possibly due in part to HLA diversity in the patient population.

Collection of lesional scalp punch biopsies and peripheral blood was performed in alopecia areata patients. Germline V CDR1 and CDR2: KGHSH, LQKENI. The CDR3 is made up of 17 amino acids. Germline trimming cut 2 bases from V and 7 bases from J; bases unmatched to any gene: 13. The specimen comprised CD8+ T cells sorted from blood, sampled at week 0. J is TRBJ2-1 and V is TRBV18; 8 bases are a match to TRBD1. The sequence derives from a human donor with alopecia areata. The CDR3 nucleotides are TGTGCCAGCTCACCAACGCCAGGGGGCATTCTGATAAATGAGCAGTTCTTC. This sequence encodes CASSPTPGGILINEQFF.